This T cell receptor beta chain was obtained from a study of shared clonotypes between healthy human individuals. The overall study: CD4 naive and memory got three plates each, CD8 naive two, CD8 memory one.

Sequencing was performed with immunoSEQ multiplex PCR; in TCRdb, only in-frame clones are kept and a portion is missing. The sample yields about 2.3 million clones, under 95% seen once. General study results and limits: Roughly 5% of naive CD4 clonotypes were common to a few donors. Depth of sequencing was expected to influence donor clonotype sharing.

The CDR3 totals 14 residues. The V gene end was trimmed by 6 bases and the J gene end by 4 bases; junction bases not matched to a gene: 8. The V gene's germline CDR1 is ENHRY and CDR2 SYGVKD. Worth noting for this clone: Its antigen is undetermined.

All the donors were Caucasian adults who lived in Nashville, Tennessee. The clonotype originates from a man aged 18 to 30 in good health. Some clones in this sample may be carry-over from other donors' samples. Sequenced input: naive CD4+ T cells from PBMCs. This sample's subset: CD45RA+ positively selected. The chain combines TRBV10-3 with TRBJ2-7, with 8 bases that match TRBD2. The CDR3 nucleotides read TGTGCCATCAGGGGAACTAGCGGAGAGTACGAGCAGTACTTC. It specifies CAIRGTSGEYEQYF.